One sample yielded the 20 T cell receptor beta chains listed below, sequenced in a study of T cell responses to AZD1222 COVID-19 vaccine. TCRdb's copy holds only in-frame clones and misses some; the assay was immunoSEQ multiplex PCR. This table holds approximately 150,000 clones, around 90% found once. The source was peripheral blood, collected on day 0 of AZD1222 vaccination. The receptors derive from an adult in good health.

CDR3 residues: CASSLEAGGREKLFF. CDR3 DNA: TGTGCCAGCAGCTTAGAAGCGGGGGGTCGGGAAAAACTGTTTTTT. V gene TRBV11-2 combines with J gene TRBJ1-4, with a possible D match to TRBD1 (5 bases). CDR1 is SGHAT, CDR2 FQNNGV, per germline. V was shortened by 0 bases and J by 8 bases, with 13 bases between the two germline ends. This CDR3 comprises 15 residues.

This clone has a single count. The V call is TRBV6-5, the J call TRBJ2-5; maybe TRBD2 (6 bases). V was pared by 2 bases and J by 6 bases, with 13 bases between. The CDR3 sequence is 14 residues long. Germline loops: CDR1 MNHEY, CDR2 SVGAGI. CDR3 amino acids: CASSYAGSTKTQYF. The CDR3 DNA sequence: TGTGCCAGCAGTTACGCCGGGAGTACTAAGACCCAGTACTTC.

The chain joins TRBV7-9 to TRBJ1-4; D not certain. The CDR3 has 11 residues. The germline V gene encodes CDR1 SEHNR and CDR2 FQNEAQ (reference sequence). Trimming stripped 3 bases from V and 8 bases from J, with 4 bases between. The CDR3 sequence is CASSFHEKLFF. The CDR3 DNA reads TGTGCCAGCAGCTTTCACGAAAAACTGTTTTTT.

The CDR3 DNA reads as TGCGCCAGCAGCAAGACTAGCGGGGGGTACGAGCAGTACTTC. Translating gives CASSKTSGGYEQYF. The V and J genes are TRBV5-1 and TRBJ2-7, with 13 bases fitting TRBD2. This CDR3 contains 14 residues. The ends lost 4 bases at V and 4 bases at J; junction bases unmatched: 2. Per germline, CDR1 SGHRS and CDR2 YFSETQ.

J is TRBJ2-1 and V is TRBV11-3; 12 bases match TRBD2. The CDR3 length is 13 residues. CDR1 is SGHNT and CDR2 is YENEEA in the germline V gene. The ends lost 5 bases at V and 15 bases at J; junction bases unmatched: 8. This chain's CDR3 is CASSPSTSGRRFF. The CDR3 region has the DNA TGTGCCAGCAGCCCCTCGACTAGCGGGAGACGGTTCTTC.

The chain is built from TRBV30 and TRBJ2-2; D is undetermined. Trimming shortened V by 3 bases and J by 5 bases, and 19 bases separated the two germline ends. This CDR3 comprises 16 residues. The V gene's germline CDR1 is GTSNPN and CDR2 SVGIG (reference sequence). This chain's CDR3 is CAWSPLRVAATGELFF. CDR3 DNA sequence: TGTGCCTGGAGCCCTCTGAGAGTAGCAGCAACCGGGGAGCTGTTTTTT.

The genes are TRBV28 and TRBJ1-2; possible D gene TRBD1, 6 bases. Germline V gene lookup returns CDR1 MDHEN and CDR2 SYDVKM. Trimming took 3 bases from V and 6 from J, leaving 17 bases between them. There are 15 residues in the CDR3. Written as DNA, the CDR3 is TGTGCCAGCAGTTTGGGGGCGTGGGGGAAAAATGGCTACACCTTC. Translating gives CASSLGAWGKNGYTF.

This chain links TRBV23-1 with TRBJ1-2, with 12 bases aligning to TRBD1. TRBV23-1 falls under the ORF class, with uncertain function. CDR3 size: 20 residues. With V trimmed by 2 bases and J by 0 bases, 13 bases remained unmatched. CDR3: CASSQSRLGTGGLANYGYTF. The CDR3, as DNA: TGCGCCAGCAGTCAAAGTAGGTTAGGGACAGGGGGCTTAGCTAACTATGGCTACACCTTC.

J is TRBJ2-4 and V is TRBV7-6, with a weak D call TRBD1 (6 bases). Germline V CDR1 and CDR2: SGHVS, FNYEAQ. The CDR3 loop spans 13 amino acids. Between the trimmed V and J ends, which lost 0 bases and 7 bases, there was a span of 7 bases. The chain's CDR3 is CASSLAGANIQYF. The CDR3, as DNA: TGTGCCAGCAGCTTAGCGGGGGCGAACATTCAGTACTTC.

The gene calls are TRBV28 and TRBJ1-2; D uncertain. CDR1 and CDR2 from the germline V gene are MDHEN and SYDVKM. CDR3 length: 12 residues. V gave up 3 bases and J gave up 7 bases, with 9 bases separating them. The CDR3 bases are TGTGCCAGCAGTTTGAGGGTCAGTGGCTACACCTTC. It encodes CASSLRVSGYTF.

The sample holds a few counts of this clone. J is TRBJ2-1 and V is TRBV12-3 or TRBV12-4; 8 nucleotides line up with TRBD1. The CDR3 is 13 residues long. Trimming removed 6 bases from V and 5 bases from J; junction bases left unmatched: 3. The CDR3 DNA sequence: TGTGCCAGCAGAGGGACAGGCAACAATGAGCAGTTCTTC. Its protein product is CASRGTGNNEQFF.

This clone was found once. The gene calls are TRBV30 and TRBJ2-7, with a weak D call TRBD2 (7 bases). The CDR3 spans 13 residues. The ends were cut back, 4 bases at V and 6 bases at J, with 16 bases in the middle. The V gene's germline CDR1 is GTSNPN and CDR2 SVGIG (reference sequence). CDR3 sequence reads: CAWNTGGGGEQYF. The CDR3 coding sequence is TGTGCCTGGAACACGGGGGGCGGAGGCGAGCAGTACTTC.

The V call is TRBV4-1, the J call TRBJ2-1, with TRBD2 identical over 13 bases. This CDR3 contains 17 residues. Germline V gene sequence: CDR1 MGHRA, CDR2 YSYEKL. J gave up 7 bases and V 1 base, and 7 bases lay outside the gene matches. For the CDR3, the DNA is TGCGCCAGCAGCCAAGGGGTTCGGACTAGCGGGAGTAATGAGCAGTTCTTC. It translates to CASSQGVRTSGSNEQFF.

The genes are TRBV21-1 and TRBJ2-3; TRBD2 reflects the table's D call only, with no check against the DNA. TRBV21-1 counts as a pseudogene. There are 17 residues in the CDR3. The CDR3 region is CASSKEWGLADTDTQYF. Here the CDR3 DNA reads TGTGCCAGCAGCAAAGAGTGGGGTCTAGCCGACACAGATACGCAGTATTTT.

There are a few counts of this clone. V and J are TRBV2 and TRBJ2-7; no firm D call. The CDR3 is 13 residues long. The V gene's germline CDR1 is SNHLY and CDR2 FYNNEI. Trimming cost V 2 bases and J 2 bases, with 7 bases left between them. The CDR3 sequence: CASSEQVTYEQYF. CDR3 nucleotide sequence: TGTGCCAGCAGTGAACAGGTAACCTACGAGCAGTACTTC.

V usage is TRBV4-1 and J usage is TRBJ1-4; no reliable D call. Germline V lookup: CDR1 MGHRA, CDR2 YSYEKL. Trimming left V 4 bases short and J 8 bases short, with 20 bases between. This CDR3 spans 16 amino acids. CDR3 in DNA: TGCGCCAGCAGCCCAACCGCCAGGACCGGGAGGGAAAAACTGTTTTTT. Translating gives CASSPTARTGREKLFF.

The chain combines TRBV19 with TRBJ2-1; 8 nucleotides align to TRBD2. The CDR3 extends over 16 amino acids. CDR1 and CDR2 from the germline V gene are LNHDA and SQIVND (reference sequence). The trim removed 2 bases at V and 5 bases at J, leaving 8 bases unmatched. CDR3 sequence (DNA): TGTGCCAGTAGTATACGCAGCGGGAGAGGGGACAATGAGCAGTTCTTC. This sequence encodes CASSIRSGRGDNEQFF. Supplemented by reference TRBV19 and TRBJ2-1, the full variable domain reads DGGITQSPKYLFRKEGQNVTLSCEQNLNHDAMYWYRQDPGQGLRLIYYSQIVNDFQKGDIAEGYSVSREKKESFPLTVTSAQKNPTAFYLCASSIRSGRGDNEQFFGPGTRLTVL.

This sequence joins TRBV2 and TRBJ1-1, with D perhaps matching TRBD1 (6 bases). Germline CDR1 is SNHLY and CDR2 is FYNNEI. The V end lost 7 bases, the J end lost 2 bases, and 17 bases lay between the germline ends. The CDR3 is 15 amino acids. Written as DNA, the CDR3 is TGTGCCAGCAACCTAGGAGGGACACTCAACACTGAAGCTTTCTTT. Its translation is CASNLGGTLNTEAFF.

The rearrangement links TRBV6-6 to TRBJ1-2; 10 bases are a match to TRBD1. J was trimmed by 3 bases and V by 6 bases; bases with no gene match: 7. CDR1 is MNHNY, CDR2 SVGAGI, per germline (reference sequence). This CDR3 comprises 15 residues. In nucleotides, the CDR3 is TGTGCCAGCAGCGACAGGGGGCTTTGGGACTATGGCTACACCTTC. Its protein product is CASSDRGLWDYGYTF.

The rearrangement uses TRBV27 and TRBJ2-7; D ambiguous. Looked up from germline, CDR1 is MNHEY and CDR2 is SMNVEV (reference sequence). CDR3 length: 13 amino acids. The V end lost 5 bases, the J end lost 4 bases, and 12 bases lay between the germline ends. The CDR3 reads CASSRLGGYEQYF. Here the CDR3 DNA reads TGTGCCAGCAGTCGCCTTGGTGGTTACGAGCAGTACTTC.